This TCR beta chain is drawn from a study of early T cells in non-severe SARS-CoV-2 infection. TCRdb re-called the 5' RACE reads with MiXCR, one entry per CDR3 protein. The sample carries more than 60,000 distinct CDR3 sequences, about 12% recorded once. The CDR3 is 15 amino acids. Trimming pared 4 bases from V and 2 bases from J, leaving 16 bases between. From germline, CDR1 is DFQATT and CDR2 SNEGSKA (reference sequence). This clonotype was picked up many times. This chain links TRBV20-1 with TRBJ2-3, with D possibly being TRBD2 (5 bases). The source was whole blood, collected at baseline. The TCR originated in an adult who was a healthcare worker with PCR-confirmed SARS-CoV-2 infection or an uninfected control (not recorded which). The donor label of this sample is uncertain. CDR3 loop: CSAKGLYGDTDTQYF. DNA of the CDR3: TGCAGTGCTAAAGGTTTATACGGGGACACAGATACGCAGTATTTT.